The next 22 T cell receptor beta chains were all read from a single sample in a study of blood T cell repertoires in COVID-19. Clones were sequenced by immunoSEQ multiplex PCR, and TCRdb holds only the in-frame ones, with some missing. Of 150,000 to 200,000 clones detected, 75% to 90% appear once; the ten largest clones hold 6% to 7%. Sequenced material: peripheral blood. The receptors shown here come from a woman aged 40-49 years with acute or convalescent COVID-19.

This clone is a singleton in its sample. This chain connects TRBV28 to TRBJ1-2, with D tentatively TRBD1 (5 bases). Per germline, CDR1 MDHEN and CDR2 SYDVKM. The CDR3 length is 16 residues. The V and J ends lost 2 bases and 7 bases respectively, with 20 bases between them. The CDR3, as DNA: TGTGCCAGCAGTTTACCTACCGGGACTCCCCAGGGTGGCTACACCTTC. Its translation is CASSLPTGTPQGGYTF.

The CDR3 coding sequence is TGTGCCAGCAGTCTTGTCCGGACTTCCTACGAGCAGTACTTC. It codes for CASSLVRTSYEQYF. The chain is built from TRBV2 and TRBJ2-7, with D possibly being TRBD2 (5 bases). Per the germline V gene, CDR1 is SNHLY and CDR2 is FYNNEI. The CDR3 loop spans 14 amino acids. V dropped 5 bases and J dropped 1 base, with 12 bases sitting between them.

The chain combines TRBV7-9 with TRBJ2-1; 8 bases match TRBD1. Germline trimming cut 6 bases from V and 6 bases from J; bases unmatched to any gene: 7. This CDR3 spans 14 amino acids. Per the germline V gene, CDR1 is SEHNR and CDR2 is FQNEAQ (reference sequence). The CDR3 sequence: CASSLNDRGNEQFF. CDR3 sequence (DNA): TGTGCCAGCAGTTTAAATGACAGGGGCAATGAGCAGTTCTTC.

The V and J genes are TRBV18 and TRBJ2-7; TRBD1 agrees at 7 bases. CDR3 length equals 14 residues. Losses at the gene ends were 2 bases for V and 7 bases for J; bases not matched to a gene: 8. Germline CDR1 KGHSH, CDR2 LQKENI. The CDR3 nucleotides are TGTGCCAGCTCACCATCGGACAGGAAGGGGGAGCAGTACTTC. Its translation is CASSPSDRKGEQYF.

The chain carries TRBV6-6 and TRBJ2-7; 7 bases agree with TRBD2. The CDR3 length is 14 residues. With 8 bases clipped from V and 1 base from J, the junction kept 8 bases outside the gene matches. The germline V gene has CDR1 MNHNY and CDR2 SVGAGI (reference sequence). The CDR3 sequence: CASRSGGDSYEQYF. CDR3 DNA sequence: TGTGCCAGCCGCTCGGGGGGTGATTCCTACGAGCAGTACTTC.

The V and J genes are TRBV3-1 (or the pseudogene TRBV3-2) and TRBJ1-2; the D is unclear. The V gene lost 3 bases and the J gene lost 0 bases, with 8 bases spanning the gap. CDR3 length equals 14 residues. Germline CDR1 LGHDT, CDR2 YNNKEL (reference sequence). The CDR3 region has the DNA TGTGCCAGCAGCCACACAGATCCTAACTATGGCTACACCTTC. Encoded protein: CASSHTDPNYGYTF.

The chain carries TRBV4-2 and TRBJ2-7; D is possibly TRBD2 (6 bases). The V end was cut by 4 bases, the J end by 0 bases, with 16 bases between. Germline CDR1 LGHNA, CDR2 YNFKEQ. This CDR3 region has 16 residues. As DNA, the CDR3 is TGTGCCAGCAGCCCATCGGGGGACCCTTCCTCCTACGAGCAGTACTTC. It translates to CASSPSGDPSSYEQYF.

This clone was observed a single time. CDR3 nucleotide sequence: TGTGCCAGCAGCTTAGTGGAGGCTGGGGAGACCCAGTACTTC. Its protein is CASSLVEAGETQYF. The genes are TRBV7-8 and TRBJ2-5, with a possible D match to TRBD2 (5 bases). Germline values: CDR1 SGHVS, CDR2 FQNEAQ. The CDR3 extends over 14 amino acids. V lost 1 base and J 5 bases, leaving 11 bases between the germline ends.

The chain links TRBV27 to TRBJ1-1; TRBD1 matches 10 bases. J lost 1 base, V lost 6 bases, and 2 bases had no gene match. The CDR3 consists of 14 residues. The germline V gene has CDR1 MNHEY and CDR2 SMNVEV (reference sequence). The CDR3 loop is CASSRDRGNTEAFF. CDR3 bases: TGTGCCAGCAGCCGGGACAGGGGGAACACTGAAGCTTTCTTT.

This chain uses TRBV5-1 with TRBJ2-7; D possibly corresponds to TRBD1 (6 bases). V lost 4 bases and J lost 6, with 17 bases in between. Germline lookup yields CDR1 SGHRS and CDR2 YFSETQ. The CDR3 consists of 14 residues. The CDR3 here is CASSDSRGVGEQYF. DNA for the CDR3: TGCGCCAGCAGCGACTCCAGGGGAGTAGGCGAGCAGTACTTC.

The count of this clone is one. This rearrangement joins TRBV21-1 to TRBJ2-3; the DNA was not used to check the table's D call, TRBD2. TRBV21-1 is given as a pseudogene. This CDR3 is built from 15 residues. DNA for the CDR3: TGTGCCAGCAGCAAAGGGGGGGGTCCGCCGGATACGCAGTATTTT. Its protein is CASSKGGGPPDTQYF.

This chain uses TRBV28 with TRBJ1-2, with a tentative D call TRBD1 (6 bases). Trimming left V 5 bases short and J 6 bases short, with 16 bases between. The CDR3 runs 14 residues. Per the germline V gene, CDR1 is MDHEN and CDR2 is SYDVKM. The CDR3 is CASSPWQGSDGYTF. CDR3 nucleotides: TGTGCCAGCAGTCCGTGGCAGGGGAGCGATGGCTACACCTTC.

The gene calls are TRBV12-1 and TRBJ2-1; the table gives TRBD2 as D, unverified against the DNA. TRBV12-1 is an annotated pseudogene. This CDR3 is built from 17 residues. The CDR3 DNA is TGTGCCAGCAGCTCGGGACTAGCGGGAGTCGCCTACAATGAGCAGTTCTTC. Residues: CASSSGLAGVAYNEQFF.

The chain joins TRBV6-1 to TRBJ1-2; the D is unclear. From germline, CDR1 is MNHNS and CDR2 SASEGT. Trimming removed 2 bases at V and 9 bases at J, with 16 bases between. This CDR3 spans 14 amino acids. The CDR3, as DNA: TGTGCCAGCAGTGAACCTTCAGGCCTCGGTAGCTACACCTTC. Its translation: CASSEPSGLGSYTF.

This sequence joins TRBV5-1 and TRBJ1-2, with 9 bases that match TRBD1. The CDR3 has 14 amino acids. The V gene's germline CDR1 is SGHRS and CDR2 YFSETQ. The trim removed 4 bases at V and 7 bases at J, leaving 8 bases unmatched. CDR3 nucleotides: TGCGCCAGCAGCCCAAGGACAGGGGATGCTGGCTACACCTTC. It yields the protein CASSPRTGDAGYTF.

The chain links TRBV27 to TRBJ1-5; 7 nucleotides line up with TRBD1. Trimming at V came to 5 bases and at J to 6 bases, leaving 16 bases not matched to a gene. Germline loops: CDR1 MNHEY, CDR2 SMNVEV (reference sequence). The CDR3 runs to 17 residues. The CDR3 protein is CASSLEWTGSLGQPQHF. CDR3 DNA: TGTGCCAGCAGTCTCGAGTGGACAGGTTCTCTGGGTCAGCCCCAGCATTTT.

The V call is TRBV7-9, the J call TRBJ1-4; TRBD1 matches 7 bases. Germline-derived CDR1 and CDR2 are SEHNR and FQNEAQ (reference sequence). The CDR3 has 15 residues. Trimming removed 5 bases from V and 5 bases from J; junction bases left unmatched: 8. CDR3 in amino acids: CASSGRQGLNEKLFF. CDR3 nucleotide sequence: TGTGCCAGCAGCGGACGACAGGGTTTAAATGAAAAACTGTTTTTT.

V usage is TRBV7-6 and J usage is TRBJ2-5; 10 bases align to TRBD2. Germline CDR1 reads SGHVS; CDR2 reads FNYEAQ. CDR3 length: 14 residues. J was trimmed by 4 bases and V by 5 bases; bases with no gene match: 4. The CDR3 protein is CASSLRTSGETQYF. In nucleotides, the CDR3 is TGTGCCAGCAGCCTCCGGACTAGCGGAGAGACCCAGTACTTC.

The gene calls are TRBV6-5 and TRBJ1-1; no reliable D call. CDR3 length: 14 amino acids. Germline assignment: CDR1 MNHEY and CDR2 SVGAGI. Trimming took off 3 bases at V and 2 bases at J, with 10 bases between the two ends. In DNA form, the CDR3 reads TGTGCCAGCAGTTATTCCGGGTATAACACTGAAGCTTTCTTT. Translation gives CASSYSGYNTEAFF.

V usage is TRBV6-9 and J usage is TRBJ2-5; D uncertain. The CDR3 has 11 residues. Trimming pared 4 bases from V and 5 bases from J, leaving 5 bases between. CDR1 and CDR2 from the germline V gene are MNHGY and SVAAGI. DNA of the CDR3: TGTGCCAGCAGTTTGCGGGAGACCCAGTACTTC. This encodes CASSLRETQYF.

The V gene is TRBV27, the J gene TRBJ2-6, with a weak D call TRBD2 (6 bases). The CDR3 contains 16 residues. Germline CDR1 reads MNHEY; CDR2 reads SMNVEV (reference sequence). Trimming took 2 bases from V and 0 from J, leaving 8 bases between them. The CDR3 sequence is CASSLLGSSGANVLTF. The CDR3 DNA follows: TGTGCCAGCAGTTTACTCGGGAGCTCTGGGGCCAACGTCCTGACTTTC.

V is TRBV14 and J is TRBJ1-5; perhaps TRBD1 as D (5 bases). The CDR3 is 13 residues long. The ends were cut back, 6 bases at V and 5 bases at J, with 11 bases in the middle. Germline loops: CDR1 SGHDN, CDR2 FVKESK. The CDR3 region is CASSRQGYQPQHF. The CDR3 nucleotides are TGTGCCAGCAGTCGGCAGGGCTATCAGCCCCAGCATTTT.